Listed below are T cell receptor beta chains from one sample, sequenced in a study of blood T cell repertoires in COVID-19. TCRdb's table, derived via immunoSEQ multiplex PCR, lists solely in-frame clones and lacks some. The table has fewer than 50,000 clones, around nine tenths seen once. Sequenced: peripheral blood. All receptors derive from a human donor in a cohort sampled during active COVID-19. Each CDR3 is given with its conserved first and last residue. The D gene is left open where the match is weak. Some rows mark clone size as missing; the rest say once, few, many or name a class of expanded clone.

clone_size	v_call	j_call	d_call	cdr3_nt	cdr3_aa
-	TRBV18	TRBJ2-2	TRBD1	TGTGCCAGCTCACCCGACAGGGGGACAGTATCCGGGGAGCTGTTTTTT	CASSPDRGTVSGELFF
few	TRBV25-1	TRBJ2-5	-	TGTGCCAGCAGTGAATTTAAGGGGGTTGAGACCCAGTACTTC	CASSEFKGVETQYF
-	TRBV27	TRBJ2-1	-	TGTGCCAGCAGTATACGACAGATGAGCTCCTACAATGAGCAGTTCTTC	CASSIRQMSSYNEQFF
-	TRBV11-2	TRBJ2-5	TRBD2	TGTGCCAGCAGCTTAGATCGTCTAGCGGGGCGAGAGACCCAGTACTTC	CASSLDRLAGRETQYF
-	TRBV2	TRBJ2-5	TRBD1	TGTGCCAGCAGACAGGGGACGGAGACCCAGTACTTC	CASRQGTETQYF
-	TRBV11-2	TRBJ2-7	TRBD1	TGTGCCAGCAGAAACACACAGGGGGGAGTTCGTTACGAGCAGTACTTC	CASRNTQGGVRYEQYF
-	TRBV7-6	TRBJ1-3	-	TGTGCCAGCAGCTTAGACGGGATCTCTGGAAACACCATATATTTT	CASSLDGISGNTIYF
-	TRBV4-1	TRBJ2-1	-	TGCGCCAGCAGCCAAGATTCCGGCAGGGCGGTCGATGAGCAGTTCTTC	CASSQDSGRAVDEQFF
few	TRBV2	TRBJ1-2	TRBD1	TGTGCCAGCTCACGACAGGGCTACTATGGCTACACCTTC	CASSRQGYYGYTF
-	TRBV6-6	TRBJ2-7	TRBD1	TGTGCCAGCAGCCGAGTTGGGACAGAGAGCTACGAGCAGTACTTC	CASSRVGTESYEQYF
-	TRBV3-1/TRBV3-2	TRBJ1-3	-	TGTGCCAGCAGCCAAGGAACGGGTGCCGGAGCCATATATTTT	CASSQGTGAGAIYF
-	TRBV15	TRBJ2-5	-	TGTGCCACCAGCAGAGATCCGGGGAAAGAGACCCAGTACTTC	CATSRDPGKETQYF
-	TRBV7-9	TRBJ1-3	TRBD1	TGTGCCAGCAGCTTCGGACAGGGAGACTCTGGAAACACCATATATTTT	CASSFGQGDSGNTIYF
medium-sized	TRBV5-1	TRBJ1-3	TRBD1	TGCGCCAGCAGCTTACAGGGGTCTGGAAACACCATATATTTT	CASSLQGSGNTIYF
-	TRBV7-2	TRBJ1-4	-	TGTGCCAGCAGCATAGAACAGGGATTTGCAACTAATGAAAAACTGTTTTTT	CASSIEQGFATNEKLFF
-	TRBV9	TRBJ2-1	-	TGTGCCAGCAGCGTAGCCACAGGGCTTCGCTACAATGAGCAGTTCTTC	CASSVATGLRYNEQFF
-	TRBV19	TRBJ2-2	-	TGTGCCAGTAGTATGAGGGCCGAGGAGCTGTTTTTT	CASSMRAEELFF
-	TRBV7-9	TRBJ1-4	-	TGTGCCAGCAGCTTAGTTTGGGGTCGAGGGACTAATGAAAAACTGTTTTTT	CASSLVWGRGTNEKLFF